This TCR beta chain was recovered during a study of T-cell memory formation after mild COVID-19. Study-level points and caveats: CD4+ contracting clones were found mainly in CM and EM, and CD8+ ones in EMRA. Clones from the second wave (peaking day 37) had unconfirmed SARS-CoV-2 specificity. Cross-reactive memory apparently joined, as some responding clones appeared in pre-infection memory.

Constant-segment primers served in 5'RACE that generated TCR alpha and TCR beta cDNA libraries bearing sample barcodes and UMIs. TCRdb processed the 5' RACE reads anew with MiXCR; each CDR3 protein has one entry. The table records about 250,000 distinct CDR3 sequences, about a sixth of them present only once. CDR3 length: 14 residues. The germline V gene encodes CDR1 SGHTA and CDR2 FQGNSA. V shed 1 base, J shed 10 bases, and the junction held 6 bases outside the gene matches. As concerns this clonotype: The antigen is undetermined.

The source is a man aged 18 to 29 who had mild COVID-19 (a few samples of this study predate the infection). Cell type and time point are not known. Sequences were obtained from PBMCs or a T cell subset sorted from them (not recorded which). The chain carries TRBV7-2 and TRBJ2-1, with 8 bases lining up with TRBD1. The CDR3 nucleotides are TGTGCCAGCAGCTTAGAGAGGGCAGGGGGCGAGCAGTTCTTC. This codes for CASSLERAGGEQFF.